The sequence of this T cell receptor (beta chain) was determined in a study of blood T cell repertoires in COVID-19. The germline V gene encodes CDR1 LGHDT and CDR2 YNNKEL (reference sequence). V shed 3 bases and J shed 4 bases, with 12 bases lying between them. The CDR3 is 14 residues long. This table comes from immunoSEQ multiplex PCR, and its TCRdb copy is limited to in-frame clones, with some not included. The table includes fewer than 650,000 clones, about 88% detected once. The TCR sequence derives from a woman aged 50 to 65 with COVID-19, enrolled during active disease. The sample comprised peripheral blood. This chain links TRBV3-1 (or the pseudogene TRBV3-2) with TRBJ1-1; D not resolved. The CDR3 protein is CASSQVARGTEAFF. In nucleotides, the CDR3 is TGTGCCAGCAGCCAGGTGGCACGGGGCACTGAAGCTTTCTTT.